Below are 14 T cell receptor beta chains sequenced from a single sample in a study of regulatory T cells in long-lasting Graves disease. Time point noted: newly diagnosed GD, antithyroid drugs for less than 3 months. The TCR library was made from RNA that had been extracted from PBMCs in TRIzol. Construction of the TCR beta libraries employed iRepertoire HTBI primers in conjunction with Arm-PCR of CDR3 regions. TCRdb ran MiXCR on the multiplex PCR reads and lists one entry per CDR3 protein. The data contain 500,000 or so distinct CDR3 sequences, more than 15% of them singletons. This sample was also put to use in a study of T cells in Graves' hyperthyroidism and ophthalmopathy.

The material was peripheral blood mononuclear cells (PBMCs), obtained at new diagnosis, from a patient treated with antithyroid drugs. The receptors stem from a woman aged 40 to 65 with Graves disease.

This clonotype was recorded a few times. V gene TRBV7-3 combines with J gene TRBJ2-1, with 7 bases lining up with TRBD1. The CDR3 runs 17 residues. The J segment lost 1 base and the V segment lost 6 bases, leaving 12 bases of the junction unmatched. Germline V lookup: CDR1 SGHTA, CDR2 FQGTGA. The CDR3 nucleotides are TGTGCCAGCAGTCCTAGACAGGGATTCGGGTCCTACAATGAGCAGTTCTTC. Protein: CASSPRQGFGSYNEQFF.

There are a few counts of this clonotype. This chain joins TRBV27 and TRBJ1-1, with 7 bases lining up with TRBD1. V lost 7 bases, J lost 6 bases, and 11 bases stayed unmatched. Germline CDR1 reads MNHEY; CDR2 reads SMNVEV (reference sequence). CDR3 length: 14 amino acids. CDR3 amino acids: CASKIRQGLSEAFF. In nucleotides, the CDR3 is TGTGCCAGCAAAATCCGACAGGGCTTATCTGAAGCTTTCTTT.

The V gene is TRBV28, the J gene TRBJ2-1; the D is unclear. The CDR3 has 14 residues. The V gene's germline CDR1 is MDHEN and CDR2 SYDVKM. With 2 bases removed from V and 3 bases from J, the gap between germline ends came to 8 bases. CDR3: CASSLDTVYNEQFF. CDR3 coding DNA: TGTGCCAGCAGTTTAGATACAGTCTACAATGAGCAGTTCTTC. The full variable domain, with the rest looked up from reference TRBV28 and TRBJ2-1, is DVKVTQSSRYLVKRTGEKVFLECVQDMDHENMFWYRQDPGLGLRLIYFSYDVKMKEKGDIPEGYSVSREKKERFSLILESASTNQTSMYLCASSLDTVYNEQFFGPGTRLTVL.

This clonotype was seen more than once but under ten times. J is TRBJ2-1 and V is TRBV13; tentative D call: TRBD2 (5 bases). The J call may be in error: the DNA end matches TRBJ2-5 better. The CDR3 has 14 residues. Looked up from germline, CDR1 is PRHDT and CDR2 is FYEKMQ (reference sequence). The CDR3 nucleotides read TGTGCCAGCAGCACCCGGACTGGAGGAGAGACCCAGTACTTC. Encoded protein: CASSTRTGGETQYF.

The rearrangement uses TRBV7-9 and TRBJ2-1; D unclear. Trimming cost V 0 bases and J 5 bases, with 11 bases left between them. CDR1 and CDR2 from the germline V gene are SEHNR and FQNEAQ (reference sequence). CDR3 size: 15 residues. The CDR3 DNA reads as TGTGCCAGCAGCTTAGCGCTAGATAGGGACAATGAGCAGTTCTTC. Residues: CASSLALDRDNEQFF.

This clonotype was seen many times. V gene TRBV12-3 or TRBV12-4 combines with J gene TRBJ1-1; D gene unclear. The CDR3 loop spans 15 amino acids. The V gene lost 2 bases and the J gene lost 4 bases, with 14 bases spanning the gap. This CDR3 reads CASSLSQVKGTEAFF. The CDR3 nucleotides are TGTGCCAGCAGTTTAAGTCAGGTGAAGGGCACTGAAGCTTTCTTT.

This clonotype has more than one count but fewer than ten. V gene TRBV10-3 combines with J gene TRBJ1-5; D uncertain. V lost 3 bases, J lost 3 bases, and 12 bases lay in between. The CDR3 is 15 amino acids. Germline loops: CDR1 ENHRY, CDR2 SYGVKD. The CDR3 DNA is TGTGCCATCAGTGATTTAGAACAGTTCAATCAGCCCCAGCATTTT. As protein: CAISDLEQFNQPQHF.

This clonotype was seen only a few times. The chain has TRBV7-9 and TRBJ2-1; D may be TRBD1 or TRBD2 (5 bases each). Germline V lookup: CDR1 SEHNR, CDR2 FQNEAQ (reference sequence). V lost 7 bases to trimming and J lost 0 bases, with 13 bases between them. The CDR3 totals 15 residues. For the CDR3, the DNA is TGTGCCAGCACCCCATTGAGGGGCTCCTACAATGAGCAGTTCTTC. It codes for CASTPLRGSYNEQFF.

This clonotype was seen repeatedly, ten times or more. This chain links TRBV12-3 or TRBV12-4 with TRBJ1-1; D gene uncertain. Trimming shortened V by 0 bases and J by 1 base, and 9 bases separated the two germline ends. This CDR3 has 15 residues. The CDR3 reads CASSLALAGNTEAFF. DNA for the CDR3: TGTGCCAGCAGTTTAGCGCTCGCAGGGAACACTGAAGCTTTCTTT.

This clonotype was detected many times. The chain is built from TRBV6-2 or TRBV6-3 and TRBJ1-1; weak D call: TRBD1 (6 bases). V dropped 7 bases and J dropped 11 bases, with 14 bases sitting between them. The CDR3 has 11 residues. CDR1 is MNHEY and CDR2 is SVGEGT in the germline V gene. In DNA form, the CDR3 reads TGTGCCAGCAAGGGGGGTAACCCGGCTTTCTTT. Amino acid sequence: CASKGGNPAFF.

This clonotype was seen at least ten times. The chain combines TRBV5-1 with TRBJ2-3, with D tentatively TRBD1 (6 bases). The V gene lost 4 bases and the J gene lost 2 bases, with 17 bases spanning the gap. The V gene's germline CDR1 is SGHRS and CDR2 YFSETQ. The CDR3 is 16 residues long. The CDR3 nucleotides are TGCGCCAGCAGCCAGGGGCATGGAAGCCTCACAGATACGCAGTATTTT. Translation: CASSQGHGSLTDTQYF.

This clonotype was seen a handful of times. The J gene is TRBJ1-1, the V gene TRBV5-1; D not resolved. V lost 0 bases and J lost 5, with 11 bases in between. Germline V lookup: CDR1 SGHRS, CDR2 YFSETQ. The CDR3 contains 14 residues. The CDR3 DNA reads TGCGCCAGCAGCTTGGAACCACTGGGTACTGAAGCTTTCTTT. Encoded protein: CASSLEPLGTEAFF.

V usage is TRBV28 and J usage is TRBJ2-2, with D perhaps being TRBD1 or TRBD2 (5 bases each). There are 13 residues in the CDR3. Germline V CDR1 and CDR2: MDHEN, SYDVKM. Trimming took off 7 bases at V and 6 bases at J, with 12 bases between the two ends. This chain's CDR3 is CASTLTGPGELFF. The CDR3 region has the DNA TGTGCCAGCACCTTGACGGGACCCGGGGAGCTGTTTTTT.

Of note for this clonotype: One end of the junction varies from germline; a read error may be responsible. CDR3 protein: CASSLWEDSYNEQLF. The CDR3 DNA reads as TGCGCCAGCAGCTTATGGGAGGACTCCTACAATGAGCAGCTCTTC. This chain connects TRBV5-1 to TRBJ2-1; a weak D match, TRBD2 (6 bases). Looked up from germline, CDR1 is SGHRS and CDR2 is YFSETQ. The CDR3 sequence is 15 residues long.